Listed below are T cell receptor beta chains from one sample, sequenced in a study of Ad26.COV2.S vaccination and SARS-CoV-2 variants. Clones were read by immunoSEQ multiplex PCR, and TCRdb kept only the in-frame ones, dropping some. The table lists some 290,000 clones, about 85% of them singletons. Specimen: peripheral blood, collected in a trial of Ad26.COV2.S vaccine versus placebo. The receptors originated from a person between 18 and 65 years old who received the Ad26.COV2.S COVID-19 vaccine or a placebo. Both conserved end residues are part of each CDR3. Each record gives: V gene, D gene, clone size, CDR3 length, J gene, CDR3 protein, CDR3 DNA. The D gene is left open where the match is weak. Some rows mark clone size as missing; the rest say once, few, many or name a class of expanded clone.

>TRBV9|.|.|16|TRBJ1-4
CASSVGQGTTNEKLFF
TGTGCCAGCAGCGTAGGGCAGGGAACAACTAATGAAAAACTGTTTTTT
>TRBV2|.|once|14|TRBJ2-3
CASSQQGRHDTQYF
TGTGCCAGCAGTCAACAGGGGAGGCATGATACGCAGTATTTT
>TRBV19|.|.|15|TRBJ2-2
CASRPPWDTTGELFF
TGTGCCAGTAGACCACCATGGGATACGACCGGGGAGCTGTTTTTT
>TRBV7-3|.|.|14|TRBJ1-1
CASSLAGANTEAFF
TGTGCCAGCAGCTTGGCGGGGGCGAACACTGAAGCTTTCTTT
>TRBV20-1|.|.|10|TRBJ1-2
CSAERNGYTF
TGCAGTGCCGAGAGGAATGGCTACACCTTC
>TRBV6-1|.|.|14|TRBJ2-7
CASSEHFTGAEQYF
TGTGCCAGCAGTGAACACTTCACAGGCGCCGAGCAGTACTTC
>TRBV28|TRBD1|once|17|TRBJ1-6
CATLLGQRVSYNSPLHF
TGTGCCACCTTGCTGGGACAGCGAGTCTCCTATAATTCACCCCTCCACTTT
>TRBV19|.|once|15|TRBJ2-7
CASSIDLQGLYEQYF
TGTGCCAGTAGTATAGATCTACAGGGCCTCTACGAGCAGTACTTC
>TRBV9|TRBD1|.|14|TRBJ2-3
CASSTQGDVDTQYF
TGTGCCAGCAGCACACAGGGGGACGTAGATACGCAGTATTTT
>TRBV6-6|TRBD1|.|16|TRBJ1-4
CASSLTGTGLNEKLFF
TGTGCCAGCAGTCTGACCGGGACAGGCCTCAATGAAAAACTGTTTTTT
>TRBV29-1|.|.|16|TRBJ1-3
CSVAGSVGNSGNTIYF
TGCAGCGTTGCAGGATCGGTAGGGAATTCTGGAAACACCATATATTTT
>TRBV18|.|.|15|TRBJ2-5
CASSPPSRRGETQYF
TGTGCCAGCTCACCACCGTCTAGGAGGGGCGAGACCCAGTACTTC
>TRBV19|.|.|14|TRBJ1-2
CASSRAALSYGYTF
TGTGCCAGTAGTAGGGCAGCCTTGTCCTATGGCTACACCTTC
>TRBV5-6|.|.|15|TRBJ2-5
CASSVSPGSRETQYF
TGTGCCAGCAGCGTTTCCCCAGGGTCAAGGGAGACCCAGTACTTC
>TRBV2|.|.|14|TRBJ1-5
CASSAGNSNQPQHF
TGTGCCAGCAGTGCAGGAAATAGCAATCAGCCCCAGCATTTT
>TRBV15|TRBD1|.|15|TRBJ1-1
CATSRVTGSGTEAFF
TGTGCCACCAGCAGAGTGACAGGGTCCGGCACTGAAGCTTTCTTT
>TRBV30|TRBD1|.|14|TRBJ2-7
CAWSQGAGSYEQYF
TGTGCCTGGAGCCAGGGGGCGGGCTCCTACGAGCAGTACTTC
>TRBV2|.|.|13|TRBJ1-6
CASSGLVGSPLHF
TGTGCCAGCAGTGGGCTTGTGGGATCACCCCTCCACTTT
>TRBV4-1|.|.|16|TRBJ2-1
CASSQARGESYNEQFF
TGCGCCAGCAGCCAAGCCCGAGGGGAGTCCTACAATGAGCAGTTCTTC
>TRBV10-2|TRBD2|.|13|TRBJ2-1
CASSTSGYNEQFF
TGCGCCAGTTCGACTAGCGGTTACAATGAGCAGTTCTTC
>TRBV9|.|.|13|TRBJ1-1
CASTRSTGTEAFF
TGTGCCAGCACCCGTAGCACAGGTACCGAAGCTTTCTTT
>TRBV19|.|once|14|TRBJ1-5
CASSARGGNQPQHF
TGTGCCAGTAGTGCCCGGGGGGGCAATCAGCCCCAGCATTTT
>TRBV11-3|.|once|14|TRBJ1-6
CASSLGQGQGSLHF
TGTGCCAGCAGCTTAGGACAAGGTCAAGGCTCCCTCCACTTT
>TRBV9|.|.|14|TRBJ1-1
CASSVTGEDTEAFF
TGTGCCAGCAGCGTTACAGGCGAGGACACTGAAGCTTTCTTT
>TRBV10-3|.|.|11|TRBJ2-5
CATLGRETQYF
TGTGCCACACTAGGCCGGGAGACCCAGTACTTC
>TRBV10-3|.|.|14|TRBJ1-1
CAIRSPGLELEAFF
TGTGCCATCAGGAGTCCGGGACTGGAACTTGAAGCTTTCTTT
>TRBV11-2|.|.|14|TRBJ2-2
CASSRTINTGELFF
TGTGCCAGCAGCCGGACCATCAACACCGGGGAGCTGTTTTTT
>TRBV7-9|.|.|15|TRBJ2-2
CASSPGSGVTGELFF
TGTGCCAGCAGCCCAGGATCGGGGGTCACCGGGGAGCTGTTTTTT
>TRBV18|.|.|14|TRBJ2-2
CASSPPRNTGELFF
TGTGCCAGCTCACCTCCTAGGAACACCGGGGAGCTGTTTTTT
>TRBV3-1/TRBV3-2|.|.|14|TRBJ1-2
CASSQASGGNGYTF
TGTGCCAGCAGCCAAGCAAGCGGGGGAAATGGCTACACCTTC
>TRBV12-3/TRBV12-4|.|.|13|TRBJ1-5
CAIGLRPNQPQHF
TGTGCCATCGGGCTCCGACCAAATCAGCCCCAGCATTTT
>TRBV3-1/TRBV3-2|TRBD2|.|17|TRBJ2-5
CASSPRTSGGAQETQYF
TGTGCCAGCAGCCCCCGGACTAGCGGGGGGGCCCAAGAGACCCAGTACTTC
>TRBV6-2/TRBV6-3|TRBD1|.|18|TRBJ1-5
CASSSWTGDSPGNQPQHF
TGTGCCAGCAGTTCTTGGACAGGGGACTCCCCAGGCAATCAGCCCCAGCATTTT
>TRBV30|TRBD1|.|13|TRBJ1-6
CAWSVTGDSPLHF
TGTGCCTGGAGTGTCACAGGGGACTCACCCCTCCACTTT
>TRBV4-1|.|.|16|TRBJ2-7
CASSSVGGAPHLEQYF
TGCGCCAGCAGCTCCGTGGGGGGGGCCCCACACCTCGAGCAGTACTTC
>TRBV25-1|TRBD2|.|15|TRBJ2-5
CASRGGWGLRETQYF
TGTGCCAGCCGAGGAGGGTGGGGACTACGGGAGACCCAGTACTTC
>TRBV5-1|TRBD1|.|15|TRBJ1-3
CASSLRTGKGNTIYF
TGCGCCAGCAGCCTAAGGACAGGGAAGGGAAACACCATATATTTT
>TRBV5-1|.|.|13|TRBJ1-5
CASSFRVNQPQHF
TGCGCCAGCAGCTTTAGGGTAAATCAGCCCCAGCATTTT
>TRBV5-4|.|.|15|TRBJ1-2
CASSPAQGIGYGYTF
TGTGCCAGCAGCCCCGCGCAGGGGATTGGCTATGGCTACACCTTC
>TRBV5-1|TRBD1|.|15|TRBJ2-7
CASSPDGTGINEQYF
TGCGCCAGCAGCCCGGATGGGACAGGGATCAACGAGCAGTACTTC
>TRBV10-3|.|.|11|TRBJ2-5
CAISISETQYF
TGTGCCATCAGTATAAGCGAGACCCAGTACTTC
>TRBV14|TRBD1|.|16|TRBJ2-3
CASSLWDSVSTDTQYF
TGTGCCAGCAGCCTCTGGGACAGCGTAAGCACAGATACGCAGTATTTT
>TRBV5-4|TRBD1|.|15|TRBJ2-3
CASSFWTGGGDTQYF
TGTGCCAGCAGCTTCTGGACAGGGGGAGGAGATACGCAGTATTTT
>TRBV7-3|.|.|13|TRBJ1-5
CASSLAENQPQHF
TGTGCCAGCAGCTTAGCAGAGAATCAGCCCCAGCATTTT